This TCR beta chain was found in a study of radiation and T cells in renal cell carcinoma. Study-wide results and caveats: In blood, top tumor clones expanded by 2 weeks, shrinking by 4.

The sample holds a few counts of this clone. No antigen is known for it. Method: immunoSEQ multiplex PCR; TCRdb's copy keeps in-frame clones and lacks some. The sample lists approximately 63,000 clones; 65% to 80% were seen once. This sample's time point: baseline pretreatment blood. Treatment described: 15 Gy SBRT to primary tumor, nephrectomy 4 weeks later. The sequenced sample was blood, obtained from a patient whose treatment included radiotherapy and nephrectomy. This receptor was identified in a man in his 60s with renal cell carcinoma.

CDR3 in DNA: TGTGCCAGCAGCCTAACTTCCGGGTCCTACGAGCAGTACTTC. This translates into CASSLTSGSYEQYF. V gene TRBV7-2 combines with J gene TRBJ2-7; D call uncertain. Germline lookup yields CDR1 SGHTA and CDR2 FQGNSA. V was cut by 5 bases and J by 1 base, with 12 bases left in between. This CDR3 spans 14 amino acids.